Listed below are T cell receptor beta chains from one sample, sequenced in a study of metastatic and nonmetastatic thyroid tumors. With MiXCR, TCRdb called clones anew from the PCR reads. The table includes some 31,000 clones, approximately 8% detected once. The sample taken for sequencing was blood. The receptors were sampled from a female donor with papillary thyroid cancer or a benign thyroid nodule (not recorded which). Some clones in this sample may be carry-over from other donors' samples. CDR3s include the opening cysteine and the closing phenylalanine or tryptophan. A D gene is named only where the DNA matches it firmly. Only some rows state a clone size, as once, few, many or a class for expanded clones.

CDR3 protein	CDR3 DNA	D gene	V gene	J gene	clone size
CASSRRTRVGNEQFF	TGTGCCAGCAGCCGCCGGACTCGCGTGGGGAATGAGCAGTTCTTC	.	TRBV11-2	TRBJ2-1	many
CASSLEGVGRRNTIYF	TGCGCCAGCAGCTTGGAAGGTGTAGGTCGGAGAAACACCATATATTTT	.	TRBV5-1	TRBJ1-3	many
CASSTGWDGYTF	TGTGCCAGCAGTACAGGGTGGGATGGCTACACCTTC	.	TRBV6-1	TRBJ1-2	many
CASSQGTASNQPQHF	TGTGCCAGCAGCCAAGGGACAGCCAGCAATCAGCCCCAGCATTTT	TRBD1	TRBV28	TRBJ1-5	many
CASSFGTAYDQHF	TGTGCCAGCAGCTTTGGGACAGCCTACGATCAGCACTTC	TRBD1	TRBV11-1	TRBJ2-7	.
CASSSRDRGRDTQYF	TGTGCCAGCAGCTCCCGGGACAGGGGGCGAGATACGCAGTATTTT	TRBD1	TRBV7-3	TRBJ2-3	many
CATSQGLGNTIYF	TGTGCCACCAGCCAGGGGTTAGGAAACACCATATATTTT	.	TRBV15	TRBJ1-3	many
CASAGSYEQYF	TGTGCCAGCGCAGGCTCCTACGAGCAGTACTTC	.	TRBV28	TRBJ2-7	medium-sized
CASSPLGSGANVLTF	TGTGCCAGCAGTCCATTAGGATCTGGGGCCAACGTCCTGACTTTC	.	TRBV27	TRBJ2-6	many
CASSRPGQGSNEQFF	TGTGCCAGCAGCAGGCCAGGACAGGGGTCAAATGAGCAGTTCTTC	TRBD1	TRBV5-4	TRBJ2-1	many
CASSDLDVSEDTQYF	TGTGCCAGCAGTGACCTTGACGTTTCGGAAGATACGCAGTATTTT	.	TRBV2	TRBJ2-3	.
CASSSLARLHHYMNTEAFF	TGTGCCAGCAGCTCTCTCGCGCGGCTTCATCACTACATGAACACTGAAGCTTTCTTT	.	TRBV11-2	TRBJ1-1	many
CASSSTGLAYEQYF	TGTGCCAGCTCATCTACCGGACTAGCCTACGAGCAGTACTTC	TRBD2	TRBV18	TRBJ2-7	many
CASSLDGVGTAGNEQFF	TGTGCCAGCAGCTTAGATGGGGTAGGGACGGCTGGGAATGAGCAGTTCTTC	.	TRBV11-2	TRBJ2-1	many
CAWRRVRGRAAEQFF	TGTGCCTGGAGGAGGGTTCGCGGGAGGGCAGCTGAGCAGTTCTTC	TRBD2	TRBV30	TRBJ2-1	many
CATSRAPSGNNEQFF	TGTGCCACCAGCAGAGCCCCTAGCGGAAACAATGAGCAGTTCTTC	TRBD2	TRBV15	TRBJ2-1	many
CASSLAGPSYEQYF	TGTGCCAGCAGCTTAGCAGGACCGTCCTACGAGCAGTACTTC	.	TRBV7-6	TRBJ2-7	many
CSAPGQYQETQYF	TGCAGTGCTCCCGGACAGTACCAAGAGACCCAGTACTTC	.	TRBV20-1	TRBJ2-5	.
CASSLDGRGWDGYTF	TGCGCCAGCAGCTTGGATGGCAGGGGCTGGGATGGCTACACCTTC	.	TRBV5-1	TRBJ1-2	many
CASGASGSAQETQYF	TGTGCCAGCGGGGCTAGCGGGAGTGCCCAAGAGACCCAGTACTTC	TRBD2	TRBV27	TRBJ2-5	many
CASSARGGNSSPHF	TGTGCCAGTAGTGCAAGGGGAGGAAATTCATCCCCCCACTTT	.	TRBV19	TRBJ1-6	few
CASRTGTLSNQPQHF	TGTGCCAGCAGAACCGGGACACTTAGCAATCAGCCCCAGCATTTT	.	TRBV12-3/TRBV12-4	TRBJ1-5	many
CASSQTGVKANEKLFF	TGCGCCAGCAGCCAAACAGGGGTGAAGGCTAATGAAAAACTGTTTTTT	TRBD1	TRBV4-1	TRBJ1-4	many
CASTTTANTEAFF	TGTGCCAGCACCACGACAGCGAACACTGAAGCTTTCTTT	.	TRBV6-1	TRBJ1-1	many
CASSEAGQAWDEKLFF	TGTGCCAGCAGTGAAGCCGGACAGGCTTGGGATGAAAAACTGTTTTTT	TRBD1	TRBV2	TRBJ1-4	many
CSARSGQGAFSGNTIYF	TGCAGTGCTAGATCTGGGCAGGGGGCATTTTCTGGAAACACCATATATTTT	TRBD1	TRBV20-1	TRBJ1-3	many
CASSLLAPRNTEAFF	TGTGCCAGCAGTTTACTGGCCCCCAGGAACACTGAAGCTTTCTTT	.	TRBV28	TRBJ1-1	many
CASSLAGLNSPLHF	TGTGCCAGCAGTTTAGCGGGCCTGAATTCACCCCTCCACTTT	.	TRBV7-2	TRBJ1-6	many
CASISISMRRGIYNEQFF	TGTGCCAGCATTTCCATATCTATGCGCAGGGGGATCTACAATGAGCAGTTCTTC	TRBD1	TRBV6-2/TRBV6-3	TRBJ2-1	.
CASSQYDRAGNTIYF	TGTGCCAGCAGCCAATACGACAGGGCTGGAAACACCATATATTTT	TRBD1	TRBV4-2	TRBJ1-3	many
CASSPRAVGTDTQYF	TGCGCCAGCAGCCCCAGAGCAGTAGGGACAGATACGCAGTATTTT	.	TRBV4-3	TRBJ2-3	many
CASSYGQANSGSTIYF	TGTGCCAGCAGCTACGGACAGGCAAACTCTGGAAGCACCATATATTTT	TRBD1	TRBV11-2	TRBJ1-3	many
CASRKAGGQADTQYF	TGCGCCAGCAGGAAAGCGGGGGGGCAAGCAGATACGCAGTATTTT	TRBD2	TRBV5-1	TRBJ2-3	many
CSARVPGAPTDTQYF	TGCAGTGCTAGAGTTCCCGGCGCCCCCACAGATACGCAGTATTTT	.	TRBV20-1	TRBJ2-3	many
CASSPRPARGEQFF	TGCGCCAGCAGCCCCCGGCCAGCTAGGGGTGAGCAGTTCTTC	.	TRBV10-1	TRBJ2-1	.
CASSSGQSMNTEAFF	TGTGCCAGCAGCTCGGGACAGTCGATGAACACTGAAGCTTTCTTT	TRBD1	TRBV7-2	TRBJ1-1	many
CASSLGLAGVSYF	TGCGCCAGCAGCTTGGGTTTGGCGGGAGTGTCCTATTTT	TRBD2	TRBV5-1	TRBJ2-3	many